The TCR beta chain described here comes from a study of Ad26.COV2.S vaccination and SARS-CoV-2 variants. Study information: Once or twice, 56 days apart, Ad26.COV2.S was delivered intramuscularly.

The study, taken as a whole, reports: Measurement of non-spike TCR breadth gave similar results in vaccine and placebo recipients. Responses of spike-specific T cells (both CD8+ and CD4+) reportedly showed substantial breadth after vaccination.

TCRdb's copy holds only in-frame clones and misses some; the assay was immunoSEQ multiplex PCR. The sample carries about 330,000 clones, almost 90% recorded once. Regarding treatment: roughly 19 received Ad26.COV2.S at low or high dose, single or two shots; a few received placebo; per-sample allocation not given. The investigators took samples on day 63 after the first vaccine or placebo injection. In Boston, the donor was an adult between 18-55 years of age. V gave up 1 base and J gave up 4 bases, with 10 bases separating them. The V gene's germline CDR1 is LNHDA and CDR2 SQIVND (reference sequence). This CDR3 has 14 residues. As regards this clone: No antigen is known for it.

This sample comprised peripheral blood, obtained in a trial of Ad26.COV2.S vaccine versus placebo. This receptor was identified in a person between 18 and 60 years old who received the Ad26.COV2.S COVID-19 vaccine or a placebo. The chain is built from TRBV19 and TRBJ1-1, with D unclear. DNA for the CDR3: TGTGCCAGTAGTATAGGGGCCTCGGGCACTGAAGCTTTCTTT. It yields the protein CASSIGASGTEAFF.